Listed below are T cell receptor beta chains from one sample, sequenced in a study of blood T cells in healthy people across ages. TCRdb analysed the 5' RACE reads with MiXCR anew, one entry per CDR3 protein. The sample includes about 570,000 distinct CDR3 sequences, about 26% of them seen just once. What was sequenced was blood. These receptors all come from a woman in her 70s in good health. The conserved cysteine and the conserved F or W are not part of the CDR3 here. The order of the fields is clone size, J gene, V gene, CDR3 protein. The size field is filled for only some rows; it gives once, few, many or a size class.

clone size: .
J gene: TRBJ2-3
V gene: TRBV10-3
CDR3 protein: AISEKGLGRSDTQY

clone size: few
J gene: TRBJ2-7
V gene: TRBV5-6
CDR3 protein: ASSRRDRGYEQY

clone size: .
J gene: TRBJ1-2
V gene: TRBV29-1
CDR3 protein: SVGITPADGYT

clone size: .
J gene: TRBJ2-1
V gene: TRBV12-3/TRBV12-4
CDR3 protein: ASSLPRGHNEQF

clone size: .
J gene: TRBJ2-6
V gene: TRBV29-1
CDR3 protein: SVTSSFDSSGANVLT

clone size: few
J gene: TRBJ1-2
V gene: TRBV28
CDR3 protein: ASSTGAFRGYT

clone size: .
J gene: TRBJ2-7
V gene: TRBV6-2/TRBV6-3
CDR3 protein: ASSLRQRRTYEQY

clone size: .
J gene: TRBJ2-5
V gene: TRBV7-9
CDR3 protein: ASSLVSERTQY

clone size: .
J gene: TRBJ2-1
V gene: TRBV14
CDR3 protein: ASSQFSPKLAGGYNEQF

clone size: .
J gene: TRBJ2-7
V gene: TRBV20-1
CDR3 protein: SARVGNYKQY

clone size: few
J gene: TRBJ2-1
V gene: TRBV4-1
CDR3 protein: ANSQAVGGSYNEQF

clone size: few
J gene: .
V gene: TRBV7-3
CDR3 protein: ASSVGDVREQF

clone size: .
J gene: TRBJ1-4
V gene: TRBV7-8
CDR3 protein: ASSSDQKGQVWDEKLF

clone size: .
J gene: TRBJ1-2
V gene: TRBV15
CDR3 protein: ATSRSRSEGDYGYT

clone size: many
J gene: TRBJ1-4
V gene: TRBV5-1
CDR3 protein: ASSLGALTVVEKLF

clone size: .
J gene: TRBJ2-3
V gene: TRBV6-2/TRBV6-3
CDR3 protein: ASRFGRTGNTDTQY

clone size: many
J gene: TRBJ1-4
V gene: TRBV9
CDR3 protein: ASSVEGGNEKLF

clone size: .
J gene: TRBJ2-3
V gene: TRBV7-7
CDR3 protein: ASSRSPEDTQY

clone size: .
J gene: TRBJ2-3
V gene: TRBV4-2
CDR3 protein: ASSQDRRSSGGPGDTQY

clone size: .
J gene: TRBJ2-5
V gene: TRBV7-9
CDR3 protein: ASSANSNVETQY

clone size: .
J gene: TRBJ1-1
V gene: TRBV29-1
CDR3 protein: SVVEHMNTEAF

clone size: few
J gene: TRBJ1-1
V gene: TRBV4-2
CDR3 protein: ASSQEGMIGRWNTEAF

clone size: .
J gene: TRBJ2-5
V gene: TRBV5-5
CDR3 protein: ASSTGGLAGAKETQY

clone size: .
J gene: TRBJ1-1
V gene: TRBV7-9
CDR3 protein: ASSLGADEAF

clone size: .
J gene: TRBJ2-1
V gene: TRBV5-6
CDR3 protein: ASSPAGGAPYNEQF

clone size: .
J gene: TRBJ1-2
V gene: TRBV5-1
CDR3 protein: ASSYRGRNYGYT

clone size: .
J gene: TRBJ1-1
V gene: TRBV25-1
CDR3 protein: ASSAGGQNTEAF

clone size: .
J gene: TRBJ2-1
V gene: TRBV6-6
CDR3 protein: ASRGTGLTYNEQF

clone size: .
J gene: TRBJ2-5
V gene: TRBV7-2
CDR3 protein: ASSQRLAGLPGETQY

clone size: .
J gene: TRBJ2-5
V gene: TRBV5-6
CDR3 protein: ASSWTGPETQY

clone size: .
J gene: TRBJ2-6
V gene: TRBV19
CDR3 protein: ASSLLGQVLGMA

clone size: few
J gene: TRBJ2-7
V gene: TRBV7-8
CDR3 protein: ASSLGGPEGRY

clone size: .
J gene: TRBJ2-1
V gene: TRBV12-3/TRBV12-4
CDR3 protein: ASSHTQGGNEQF

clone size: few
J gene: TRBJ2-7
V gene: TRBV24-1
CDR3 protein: APQGQGSYEQY

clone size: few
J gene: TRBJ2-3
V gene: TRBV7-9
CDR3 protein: ASIPDYSDTQY

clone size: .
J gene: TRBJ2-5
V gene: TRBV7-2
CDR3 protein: ASSLNRQGPQETQY

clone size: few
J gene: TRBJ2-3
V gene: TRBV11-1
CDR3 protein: ASSFDGRGPGTDTQY

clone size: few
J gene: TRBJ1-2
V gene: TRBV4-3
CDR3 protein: ASSQERDRRGYT

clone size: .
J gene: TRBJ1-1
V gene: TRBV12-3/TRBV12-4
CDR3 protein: ASSNNRDTEAF

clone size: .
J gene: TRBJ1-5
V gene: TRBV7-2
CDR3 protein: ASSLDRETPEH

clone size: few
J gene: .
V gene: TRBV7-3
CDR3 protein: ASSPGTGNYETQY

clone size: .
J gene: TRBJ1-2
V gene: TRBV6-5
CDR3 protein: ASSYSPRYGYT

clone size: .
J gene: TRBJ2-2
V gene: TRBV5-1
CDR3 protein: ASSLALQGDTGELF

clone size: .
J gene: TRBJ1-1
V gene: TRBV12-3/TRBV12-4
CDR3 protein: ASSHRGLEAF

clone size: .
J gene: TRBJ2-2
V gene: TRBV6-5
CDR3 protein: ASSYSVSVAELF

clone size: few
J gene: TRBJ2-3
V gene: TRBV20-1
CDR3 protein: SASRVSATDTQY

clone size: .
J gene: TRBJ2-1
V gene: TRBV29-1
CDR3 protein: SVEDPYGGSYNEQF

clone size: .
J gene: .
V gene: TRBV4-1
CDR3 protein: ASTPGQGITYEQY

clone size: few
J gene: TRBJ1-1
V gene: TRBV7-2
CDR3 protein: ASSLFRQGEAF

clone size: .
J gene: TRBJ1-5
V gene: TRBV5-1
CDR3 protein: ASSLSGVGGQPQH

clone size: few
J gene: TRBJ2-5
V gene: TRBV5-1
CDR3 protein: ASSLATQETQY

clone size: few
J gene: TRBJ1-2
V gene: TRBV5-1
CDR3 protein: ASSSGQTLYGYT

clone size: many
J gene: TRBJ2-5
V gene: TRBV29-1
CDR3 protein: SVTGTEETQY

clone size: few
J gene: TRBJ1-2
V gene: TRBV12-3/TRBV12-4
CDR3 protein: ASGTLGGGHGYT

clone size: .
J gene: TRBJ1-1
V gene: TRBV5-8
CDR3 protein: ASSVFQGALTEAF